This T cell receptor (beta chain) was retrieved from a study of T cells in Graves' hyperthyroidism and ophthalmopathy. About the research overall: Peripheral blood collection took place at initial diagnosis, before any treatment. Findings and limits, study-wide: Among clonotypes expanded in thyroid above 0.001, most were also found in blood.

Orbital computed tomography and thyroid ultrasound, together with serum TRAb and thyroxine and clinical symptoms, were used for diagnoses. TCR beta CDR3 region amplification was performed from RNA transcripts. Researchers ran a first-round RT-PCR on the TCR CDR3 using the HTBI primer set. Each CDR3 protein is one row after TCRdb ran MiXCR on the multiplex PCR reads. The sample includes 530,000 or so distinct CDR3 sequences, around 22% of them seen just once. Concerning this clonotype itself: Its antigen is not identified.

J lost 3 bases, V lost 4 bases, and 10 bases had no gene match. The CDR3 has 16 residues. Germline V gene data show CDR1 as LNHDA and CDR2 as SQIVND (reference sequence). The clonotype originates from a woman aged 25 to 39 with Graves' ophthalmopathy. Sequenced material: blood. V and J are TRBV19 and TRBJ1-2, with 8 bases aligning to TRBD1. Here the CDR3 DNA reads TGTGCCAGTAGTAATCCGCACAGGGGGGATGACTATGGCTACACCTTC. Its translation: CASSNPHRGDDYGYTF.